The 23 T cell receptor beta chains presented below share a single source sample, sequenced in a study of blood T cell repertoires in COVID-19. Generated by immunoSEQ multiplex PCR, the TCRdb table keeps only in-frame clones and is missing some. The data show a few hundred thousand clones, more than 65% seen once. The source material was peripheral blood. The receptors were sampled from a woman younger than 35 with acute or convalescent COVID-19.

The gene calls are TRBV10-2 and TRBJ2-3; 12 nucleotides agree with TRBD2. Germline V gene data show CDR1 as WSHSY and CDR2 as SAAADI. This CDR3 has 15 amino acids. The V and J ends lost 6 bases and 1 base, in that order; junction bases with no gene match: 2. The CDR3 sequence: CASRGTSGRTDTQYF. As DNA, the CDR3 is TGCGCCAGCAGGGGGACTAGCGGGCGCACAGATACGCAGTATTTT.

This clone appeared once. J is TRBJ2-2 and V is TRBV6-5; D might be TRBD1 (6 bases). CDR3 length: 15 amino acids. Trimming took 5 bases from V and 5 from J, leaving 15 bases between them. Germline V gives CDR1 MNHEY, CDR2 SVGAGI. The CDR3 loop reads CASSPGQPNTGELFF. The CDR3 bases are TGTGCCAGCAGTCCCGGACAGCCCAATACCGGGGAGCTGTTTTTT.

V usage is TRBV2 and J usage is TRBJ2-7; a weak D match, TRBD1 (5 bases). The germline V gene has CDR1 SNHLY and CDR2 FYNNEI. The CDR3 loop spans 14 amino acids. V gave up 8 bases and J gave up 0 bases, with 14 bases separating them. The CDR3 region is CASCSDSPSYEQYF. The DNA for the CDR3 is TGTGCCAGCTGTTCCGACAGCCCCTCCTACGAGCAGTACTTC. Supplemented by reference TRBV2 and TRBJ2-7, the full variable domain reads EPEVTQTPSHQVTQMGQEVILRCVPISNHLYFYWYRQILGQKVEFLVSFYNNEISEKSEIFDDQFSVERPDGSNFTLKIRSTKLEDSAMYFCASCSDSPSYEQYFGPGTRLTVT.

V gene TRBV12-3 or TRBV12-4 combines with J gene TRBJ1-1, with D maybe TRBD1 (5 bases). The V gene lost 4 bases and the J gene lost 4 bases, with 7 bases spanning the gap. The CDR3 is 12 amino acids. The CDR3 DNA reads as TGTGCCAGCAGTTGGGGGGGCACTGAAGCTTTCTTT. Translation: CASSWGGTEAFF.

This clone was recorded only once. The genes are TRBV14 and TRBJ2-1; 7 bases are shared with TRBD1. Losses at the gene ends were 1 base for V and 4 bases for J; bases not matched to a gene: 7. Germline CDR1 is SGHDN and CDR2 is FVKESK. The CDR3 totals 16 residues. For the CDR3, the DNA is TGTGCCAGCAGCCAAGTTCCGGGACAGTTATACAATGAGCAGTTCTTC. It codes for CASSQVPGQLYNEQFF. The complete variable domain, with remaining parts taken from reference TRBV14 and TRBJ2-1, reads EAGVTQFPSHSVIEKGQTVTLRCDPISGHDNLYWYRRVMGKEIKFLLHFVKESKQDESGMPNNRFLAERTGGTYSTLKVQPAELEDSGVYFCASSQVPGQLYNEQFFGPGTRLTVL.

This clone was observed a single time. The chain has TRBV28 and TRBJ2-2; D uncertain. CDR3 length equals 12 residues. V lost 7 bases and J lost 7, with 10 bases in between. The germline gives CDR1 MDHEN, CDR2 SYDVKM. In DNA form, the CDR3 reads TGTGCCAGCACCTCCTCTTACGGGGAGCTGTTTTTT. Its protein product is CASTSSYGELFF.

The V and J genes are TRBV5-6 and TRBJ2-7, with 7 bases lining up with TRBD2. V lost 5 bases and J lost 0; bases outside the gene matches: 11. The CDR3 runs to 16 residues. Germline values: CDR1 SGHDT, CDR2 YYEEEE. CDR3 amino acids: CASSGNGGTFSYEQYF. In DNA form, the CDR3 reads TGTGCCAGCAGTGGAAACGGGGGGACTTTCTCCTACGAGCAGTACTTC.

The V gene is TRBV30, the J gene TRBJ2-6; no firm D call. The germline CDR1 and CDR2 sequences are GTSNPN and SVGIG (reference sequence). This CDR3 has 17 amino acids. V was cut by 6 bases and J by 3 bases, with 21 bases left in between. The CDR3 DNA follows: TGTGCCTGCGAATACGGGTTTCATTACTTTGGGGCCAACGTCCTGACTTTC. This gives the protein CACEYGFHYFGANVLTF.

This sequence joins TRBV4-3 and TRBJ2-1; TRBD1 aligns across 7 bases. This CDR3 has 14 amino acids. With 4 bases clipped from V and 4 bases from J, the junction kept 4 bases outside the gene matches. Germline V lookup: CDR1 LGHNA, CDR2 YSLEER. The CDR3 nucleotides are TGCGCCAGCAGCCGGTACAGGGGTTACAATGAGCAGTTCTTC. This codes for CASSRYRGYNEQFF.

This rearrangement joins TRBV9 to TRBJ2-7; TRBD2 aligns across 11 bases. Trimming at V came to 0 bases and at J to 5 bases, leaving 4 bases not matched to a gene. The germline CDR1 and CDR2 sequences are SGDLS and YYNGEE. This CDR3 is 15 amino acids long. The CDR3 here is CASSVGLAGSDEQYF. CDR3 DNA sequence: TGTGCCAGCAGCGTAGGACTAGCGGGATCCGACGAGCAGTACTTC.

This chain connects TRBV28 to TRBJ1-5; 9 bases fit TRBD1. The germline V gene has CDR1 MDHEN and CDR2 SYDVKM. The V gene end was trimmed by 1 base and the J gene end by 7 bases; junction bases not matched to a gene: 23. This CDR3 is 21 amino acids long. The CDR3 loop reads CASSLLIPLRDRAEERQPQHF. The CDR3 DNA sequence: TGTGCCAGCAGTTTATTAATACCCCTCCGGGACAGGGCGGAGGAGAGGCAGCCCCAGCATTTT. The full variable domain, in which reference TRBV28 and TRBJ1-5 provide the parts outside the CDR3, is DVKVTQSSRYLVKRTGEKVFLECVQDMDHENMFWYRQDPGLGLRLIYFSYDVKMKEKGDIPEGYSVSREKKERFSLILESASTNQTSMYLCASSLLIPLRDRAEERQPQHFGDGTRLSIL.

The rearrangement links TRBV19 to TRBJ2-1; a possible D gene is TRBD2 (6 bases). With 1 base removed from V and 7 bases from J, the gap between germline ends came to 8 bases. CDR3 length: 13 amino acids. Germline CDR1 and CDR2: LNHDA and SQIVND (reference sequence). In DNA form, the CDR3 reads TGTGCCAGTAGTATAGGTGGGAGGAATGAGCAGTTCTTC. Protein product: CASSIGGRNEQFF. The full variable domain, rest sourced from reference TRBV19 and TRBJ2-1, is DGGITQSPKYLFRKEGQNVTLSCEQNLNHDAMYWYRQDPGQGLRLIYYSQIVNDFQKGDIAEGYSVSREKKESFPLTVTSAQKNPTAFYLCASSIGGRNEQFFGPGTRLTVL.

The chain recombines TRBV7-3 with TRBJ2-5, with 14 bases identical to TRBD2. There are 17 residues in the CDR3. Germline loops: CDR1 SGHTA, CDR2 FQGTGA. Trimming at V came to 4 bases and at J to 4 bases, leaving 8 bases not matched to a gene. CDR3 coding DNA: TGTGCCAGCAGCTCCGGACTAGCGGGAGGAGTCGGAGAGACCCAGTACTTC. Translated, it gives CASSSGLAGGVGETQYF.

As regards this clone: One end of the junction varies from germline; a read error may be responsible. V gene TRBV6-5 combines with J gene TRBJ2-7; D possibly corresponds to TRBD2 (5 bases). The CDR3 has 16 amino acids. Germline assignment: CDR1 MNHEY and CDR2 SVGAGI. CDR3 in amino acids: CASSYSITLASDEQYF. The CDR3 region has the DNA TGTGCCAGCAGTTACTCGATTACCCTAGCCTCCGACGAGCAGTACTTC.

This rearrangement joins TRBV9 to TRBJ2-1; TRBD2 matches at 13 bases. V trimming: 1 base; J trimming: 8 bases; junction bases outside the gene matches: 12. The CDR3 has 18 amino acids. The germline gives CDR1 SGDLS, CDR2 YYNGEE. CDR3 sequence: CASSVFRRTSGRLDEQFF. The CDR3 nucleotides read TGTGCCAGCAGCGTATTTCGGAGGACTAGCGGGAGATTGGATGAGCAGTTCTTC.

This chain uses TRBV18 with TRBJ2-1; 9 nucleotides align to TRBD2. Germline CDR1 is KGHSH and CDR2 is LQKENI. V gave up 1 base and J gave up 10 bases; unmatched junction bases: 8. CDR3 length: 15 amino acids. The CDR3, as DNA: TGTGCCAGCTCACCACGGCAAGCGGGAGGCTACGAGCAGTTCTTC. Protein sequence: CASSPRQAGGYEQFF.

This chain connects TRBV7-2 to TRBJ2-5; 10 bases align to TRBD2. V shed 4 bases and J 10 bases; nucleotides not matched to a gene: 12. The CDR3 sequence is 15 residues long. CDR1 is SGHTA and CDR2 is FQGNSA in the germline V gene. For the CDR3, the DNA is TGTGCCAGCAGCTCAGGAGCGGGAGGGCAACCGGGCCAGTACTTC. This translates into CASSSGAGGQPGQYF. The whole variable domain, remainder taken from reference TRBV7-2 and TRBJ2-5, is GAGVSQSPSNKVTEKGKDVELRCDPISGHTALYWYRQSLGQGLEFLIYFQGNSAPDKSGLPSDRFSAERTGGSVSTLTIQRTQQEDSAVYLCASSSGAGGQPGQYFGPGTRLLVL.

Points on this clone: Distinct nucleotide sequences in the sample also encode this CDR3. In DNA, the CDR3 is TGTGCCAGCAGTTTACGGGGTTCTGAAGCTTTCTTT. It is translated as CASSLRGSEAFF. The genes are TRBV27 and TRBJ1-1; D gene ambiguous. CDR3 length: 12 residues. Trimming removed 2 bases from V and 6 bases from J, with 7 bases in between. Germline V CDR1 and CDR2: MNHEY, SMNVEV (reference sequence).

The V call is TRBV18, the J call TRBJ2-5; the match to TRBD2 covers 9 bases. V was clipped by 6 bases and J by 5 bases; unmatched bases: 13. The CDR3 runs to 16 residues. Per germline, CDR1 KGHSH and CDR2 LQKENI. For the CDR3, the DNA is TGTGCCAGCTCCCTCACGCTAGCGGGGCAAGATGAGACCCAGTACTTC. Protein sequence: CASSLTLAGQDETQYF. Looking up the rest from reference TRBV18 and TRBJ2-5 gives the full variable domain: NAGVMQNPRHLVRRRGQEARLRCSPMKGHSHVYWYRQLPEEGLKFMVYLQKENIIDESGMPKERFSAEFPKEGPSILRIQQVVRGDSAAYFCASSLTLAGQDETQYFGPGTRLLVL.

V usage is TRBV6-1 and J usage is TRBJ2-2, with 10 bases aligning to TRBD2. Germline V lookup: CDR1 MNHNS, CDR2 SASEGT. V shed 4 bases and J 6 bases; nucleotides not matched to a gene: 8. This CDR3 is 16 amino acids long. The CDR3 DNA reads as TGTGCCAGCAGTGGGCTAGCGGGAGAGCAAGCCGGGGAGCTGTTTTTT. It codes for CASSGLAGEQAGELFF.

The gene calls are TRBV10-3 and TRBJ2-3; D is perhaps TRBD1 (5 bases). Germline V gene data show CDR1 as ENHRY and CDR2 as SYGVKD. The length of the CDR3 is 15 residues. Trimming removed 0 bases from V and 3 bases from J, with 10 bases in between. The chain's CDR3 is CAISESETVTDTQYF. Here the CDR3 DNA reads TGTGCCATCAGTGAGTCGGAGACAGTGACAGATACGCAGTATTTT.

J is TRBJ2-2 and V is TRBV19; possible D gene TRBD1, 5 bases. CDR1 and CDR2 from the germline V gene are LNHDA and SQIVND (reference sequence). This CDR3 comprises 15 residues. Trimming removed 4 bases at V and 4 bases at J, with 13 bases between. CDR3 amino acids: CASSTDREVTGELFF. Written as DNA, the CDR3 is TGTGCCAGTAGTACCGACAGAGAAGTCACCGGGGAGCTGTTTTTT. Using reference TRBV19 and TRBJ2-2 for the parts outside the CDR3, the full variable domain is DGGITQSPKYLFRKEGQNVTLSCEQNLNHDAMYWYRQDPGQGLRLIYYSQIVNDFQKGDIAEGYSVSREKKESFPLTVTSAQKNPTAFYLCASSTDREVTGELFFGEGSRLTVL.

The rearrangement uses TRBV6-5 and TRBJ2-3, with 7 bases aligning to TRBD2. J gave up 0 bases and V 7 bases, and 4 bases lay outside the gene matches. The CDR3 consists of 14 residues. The germline V gene has CDR1 MNHEY and CDR2 SVGAGI. CDR3 bases: TGTGCCAGCAAGCATAGCGGGAGCACAGATACGCAGTATTTT. This sequence encodes CASKHSGSTDTQYF.